What follows are 2 T cell receptor beta chains derived from one specimen sequenced in a study of identifying expanded T cells in peripheral blood. Generated by immunoSEQ multiplex PCR, the TCRdb table keeps only in-frame clones and is missing some. Of about 85,000 clones in the sample, about 89% are singletons; the top ten hold about 3%. What was sequenced was blood. The source of these receptors is a person aged 18 to 75 in good health.

CDR3 sequence (DNA): TGTGCCAGCAGTGACGTTCAGGGGGGCGCTGGCTACACCTTC. Protein: CASSDVQGGAGYTF. V usage is TRBV6-4 and J usage is TRBJ1-2, with 7 bases aligning to TRBD1. From germline, CDR1 is MRHNA and CDR2 SNTAGT. There are 14 residues in the CDR3. The J segment lost 7 bases and the V segment lost 2 bases, leaving 7 bases of the junction unmatched.

The V and J genes are TRBV28 and TRBJ2-5, with 7 positions matching TRBD1. J gave up 3 bases and V 5 bases, and 15 bases lay outside the gene matches. From germline, CDR1 is MDHEN and CDR2 SYDVKM. The CDR3 spans 17 residues. CDR3 in amino acids: CASSLPSSGTVEETQYF. The CDR3 DNA is TGTGCCAGCAGTCTCCCGTCATCTGGGACAGTAGAAGAGACCCAGTACTTC.